Listed below are T cell receptor beta chains from one sample, sequenced in a study of blood T cell repertoires in COVID-19. The repertoire was sequenced with immunoSEQ multiplex PCR; TCRdb's copy has only in-frame clones and lacks some. The sample records about 180,000 clones, 82% being singletons. Sequenced: peripheral blood. The receptors were gathered from a woman aged 70-85 years with acute or convalescent COVID-19. CDR3s include the opening cysteine and the closing phenylalanine or tryptophan. Each record gives: J gene, D gene, clone size, V gene, CDR3 protein, CDR3 DNA. A D gene is named only where the DNA matches it firmly. A clone size is listed for some rows: how often the clone was seen (once, few, many), or a class if it is expanded.

J: TRBJ2-7
D: .
size: .
V: TRBV7-2
CDR3: CASTISGGFSYEQYF
DNA: TGTGCCAGCACTATATCCGGGGGATTCTCCTACGAGCAGTACTTC

J: TRBJ1-2
D: .
size: once
V: TRBV14
CDR3: CASSQDQVPGRIGYTF
DNA: TGTGCCAGCAGCCAAGATCAAGTGCCAGGGAGGATTGGCTACACCTTC

J: TRBJ2-2
D: .
size: .
V: TRBV2
CDR3: CASSPGQYTGELFF
DNA: TGTGCCAGCAGCCCAGGACAGTACACCGGGGAGCTGTTTTTT

J: TRBJ2-1
D: TRBD1
size: .
V: TRBV6-5
CDR3: CALREQGENEQFF
DNA: TGTGCCCTAAGGGAACAGGGGGAAAATGAGCAGTTCTTC

J: TRBJ2-7
D: .
size: .
V: TRBV5-6
CDR3: CASSGATGLSSYEQYF
DNA: TGTGCCAGCAGCGGCGCTACAGGGTTGAGCTCCTACGAGCAGTACTTC

J: TRBJ2-1
D: .
size: .
V: TRBV5-1
CDR3: CASSLQGPGEQFF
DNA: TGCGCCAGCAGCTTGCAGGGCCCGGGTGAGCAGTTCTTC

J: TRBJ1-1
D: .
size: .
V: TRBV19
CDR3: CASSIISPFNTEAFF
DNA: TGTGCCAGTAGTATAATATCCCCTTTTAACACTGAAGCTTTCTTT

J: TRBJ1-1
D: TRBD1
size: .
V: TRBV28
CDR3: CASSPRGVSTEAFF
DNA: TGTGCCAGCAGTCCCAGGGGGGTTAGCACTGAAGCTTTCTTT

J: TRBJ1-2
D: TRBD1
size: many
V: TRBV7-2
CDR3: CASRGTGISGYTF
DNA: TGTGCCAGCAGGGGGACAGGGATTTCGGGCTACACCTTC

J: TRBJ1-1
D: .
size: .
V: TRBV5-1
CDR3: CASSLNRDHTEAFF
DNA: TGCGCCAGCAGCTTGAACAGGGATCACACTGAAGCTTTCTTT

J: TRBJ1-3
D: .
size: .
V: TRBV15
CDR3: CATSRKQGLISGNTIYF
DNA: TGTGCCACCAGCAGAAAGCAGGGCTTAATCTCTGGAAACACCATATATTTT

J: TRBJ2-3
D: TRBD2
size: .
V: TRBV15
CDR3: CATSKTSGGAGDTQYF
DNA: TGTGCCACCAGCAAGACTAGCGGGGGGGCCGGGGATACGCAGTATTTT

J: TRBJ1-4
D: TRBD1
size: .
V: TRBV4-3
CDR3: CASSQELRGRGEKLFF
DNA: TGCGCCAGCAGCCAAGAATTGAGGGGGCGCGGTGAAAAACTGTTTTTT

J: TRBJ2-1
D: TRBD2
size: .
V: TRBV6-2/TRBV6-3
CDR3: CASSGGSSGDLSSYNEQFF
DNA: TGTGCCAGCAGCGGTGGTTCTAGCGGGGACCTGAGCTCCTACAATGAGCAGTTCTTC

J: TRBJ1-5
D: TRBD1
size: .
V: TRBV19
CDR3: CASSPLGQGFQPQHF
DNA: TGTGCCAGTAGTCCGCTGGGACAGGGATTTCAGCCCCAGCATTTT

J: TRBJ1-2
D: TRBD1
size: .
V: TRBV3-1/TRBV3-2
CDR3: CASSLGQGNGYTF
DNA: TGTGCCAGCAGCCTGGGACAGGGAAATGGCTACACCTTC

J: TRBJ2-1
D: TRBD2
size: .
V: TRBV11-3
CDR3: CASSPGLAGNNEQFF
DNA: TGTGCCAGCAGCCCTGGACTAGCGGGAAACAATGAGCAGTTCTTC

J: TRBJ2-3
D: TRBD1
size: few
V: TRBV27
CDR3: CASKWTGVGTDTQYF
DNA: TGTGCCAGCAAATGGACAGGGGTGGGAACAGATACGCAGTATTTT

J: TRBJ2-6
D: TRBD1
size: once
V: TRBV19
CDR3: CASTTGSGANVLTF
DNA: TGTGCCAGTACGACAGGGTCCGGGGCCAACGTCCTGACTTTC

J: TRBJ2-5
D: .
size: once
V: TRBV7-6
CDR3: CASSFIQGLQETQYF
DNA: TGTGCCAGCAGCTTTATACAGGGTTTACAAGAGACCCAGTACTTC

J: TRBJ1-1
D: TRBD1
size: .
V: TRBV11-2
CDR3: CASSPTRTGGGRTEAFF
DNA: TGTGCCAGCAGCCCAACCCGGACAGGGGGCGGTCGGACTGAAGCTTTCTTT

J: TRBJ2-2
D: .
size: .
V: TRBV29-1
CDR3: CSVRNTGELFF
DNA: TGCAGCGTCAGAAACACCGGGGAGCTGTTTTTT

J: TRBJ1-1
D: .
size: .
V: TRBV27
CDR3: CASSPTGGGTYTEAFF
DNA: TGTGCCAGCAGTCCGACCGGCGGGGGCACTTACACTGAAGCTTTCTTT

J: TRBJ1-3
D: .
size: once
V: TRBV15
CDR3: CATSRGQVSSSGNTIYF
DNA: TGTGCCACCAGCAGAGGACAGGTCTCTAGCTCTGGAAACACCATATATTTT